This TCR beta chain was recorded in a study of cytomegalovirus exposure and HLA in healthy donors. Background on the study: Around 76% of approximately 400 genotyped donors fell in the Caucasian-associated ancestry cluster. Study results and caveats: Only CMV serostatus was available as immune exposure information.

CDR1 and CDR2 (germline): SEHNR, FQNEAQ (reference sequence). The CDR3 is 14 amino acids. After removal of 7 bases from V and 2 bases from J, the junction contained 8 bases not matched to a gene. PCR was performed using 60 Vbeta and 13 Jbeta primers. The repertoire was sequenced with immunoSEQ multiplex PCR; TCRdb's copy has only in-frame clones and lacks some. This sample carries approximately 100,000 clones, about three quarters of them seen once, and the ten largest clones take over 4%. With respect to this clone: Its cognate antigen is unknown.

The sequenced sample consisted of PBMCs. This clonotype was sampled from a female donor in good health and CMV-seropositive. This chain links TRBV7-9 with TRBJ2-7, with 7 positions matching TRBD1. The CDR3 nucleotides read TGTGCCAGCATCCGACAGGGCGGAACCTACGAGCAGTACTTC. Amino acid sequence: CASIRQGGTYEQYF.